This TCR beta chain stems from a study of chemoradiotherapy in HPV16-positive cancers. On this clone: Its antigen is undetermined.

The study, taken as a whole, reports: Better recurrence-free survival went with HPV-responsive T-cell expansion in HPV16-positive patients. Functional assays defining HPV-specific T cells used only a couple of HPV16-positive patients. Candidate HPV-specific clones and E7-related TCR motifs grew in tumor during treatment.

Assay: immunoSEQ multiplex PCR; the TCRdb copy retains only in-frame clones and omits some. The top ten hold roughly 4.4% of the sample, which has about 21,000 clones, around 85% seen once. The germline gives CDR1 SGHTA, CDR2 FQGNSA. The CDR3 has 13 amino acids. Over chemoradiotherapy, repertoires were sampled more than once. The TCR originated in a human donor with HPV-associated anogenital cancer. Specimen: blood, collected from a patient who underwent chemoradiotherapy. The V call is TRBV7-2, the J call TRBJ2-3; D unclear. The CDR3 region has the DNA TGTGCAGCGATAGGCTTGGGCACAGATACGCAGTATTTT. It is translated as CAAIGLGTDTQYF.